Listed below are T cell receptor beta chains from one sample, sequenced in a study of cytomegalovirus exposure and HLA in healthy donors. Sequenced by immunoSEQ multiplex PCR; TCRdb stores in-frame clones only, minus some. The sample includes fewer than 150,000 clones, 70% to 80% of them seen just once. Sequenced input: PBMCs. The receptors here all came from a man aged 25 to 40 in good health and CMV-seronegative. CDR3s leave out the opening cysteine and the closing phenylalanine or tryptophan.

V gene	J gene	CDR3 protein
TRBV4-1	TRBJ1-1	ASSQLGQGARKTEAF
TRBV9	TRBJ1-4	ASSPHGGEPNEKLF
TRBV27	TRBJ2-7	ASSPRLADDSYEQY
TRBV27	TRBJ1-2	ASSSPAGGRGYT
TRBV16	TRBJ2-1	ASSHGTSDNNEQF
TRBV7-2	TRBJ2-1	ASSLRAGVPV
TRBV28	TRBJ2-3	ASSNQGAGTDTQY
TRBV16	TRBJ2-1	ASSHTQQGAFGQF
TRBV5-4	TRBJ2-4	ASSTGQGGSIQY
TRBV6-5	TRBJ2-7	ASSYSRQGASYEQY
TRBV5-6	TRBJ2-5	ASSSDRTETQY
TRBV18	TRBJ1-1	ASSFTGYGANTEAF
TRBV28	TRBJ1-3	ASSFGGTASGNTIY
TRBV27	TRBJ1-4	ASSLYPGQGGEKLF
TRBV6-1	TRBJ2-7	ASSETGTGEIYEQY
TRBV6-1	TRBJ2-7	ASSGGQGISYEQY
TRBV5-1	TRBJ2-7	ASSIGLAGGPYEQY
TRBV29-1	TRBJ2-5	SVPGTSAQETQY
TRBV9	TRBJ2-1	ASSVAEFYNEQF
TRBV12-5	TRBJ1-2	ASERNYGYT
TRBV21-1	TRBJ2-7	ASSPRDRGYQEQY
TRBV25-1	TRBJ2-3	ASSEWDRGLAGDTQY
TRBV10-1	TRBJ2-7	ASSEGTSGKRFGQY
TRBV11-2	TRBJ1-4	ASSFLAATNEKLF
TRBV5-1	TRBJ2-7	ASSASSGAYEQY
TRBV28	TRBJ2-1	ASLGGLDNYNEQF
TRBV7-9	TRBJ1-2	ASSLVGTLTDYGYT
TRBV2	TRBJ2-6	AGQGSGANVLT